A single sample is the source of the 14 T cell receptor beta chains below, sequenced in a study of cytomegalovirus exposure and HLA in healthy donors. The PCR made use of 60 Vbeta and 13 Jbeta primers. Libraries were prepared by immunoSEQ multiplex PCR; TCRdb keeps only in-frame clonotypes and omits some of them. This sample carries approximately 52,000 clones, approximately 71% of them seen once, and the ten largest clones take about 35%. Sequences were obtained from PBMCs. These TCRs come from a man in his forties or fifties in good health and CMV-seropositive.

This chain uses TRBV18 with TRBJ2-2; 10 bases align to TRBD1. The germline V gene encodes CDR1 KGHSH and CDR2 LQKENI. J gave up 7 bases and V 2 bases, and 4 bases lay outside the gene matches. This CDR3 comprises 15 residues. The DNA for the CDR3 is TGTGCCAGCTCACCAGGGACAGGGGTCGGCGGGGAGCTGTTTTTT. Its translation is CASSPGTGVGGELFF.

This clone was counted between two and nine times. This chain uses TRBV5-8 with TRBJ2-7, with TRBD2 matching over 9 bases. The CDR3 contains 14 residues. Germline V lookup: CDR1 SGHTS, CDR2 YDEGEE. V was pared by 9 bases and J by 7 bases, with 14 bases of the junction left unmatched. This CDR3 is CATALPGLAEEQYF. DNA for the CDR3: TGTGCCACCGCACTGCCGGGACTAGCTGAAGAGCAGTACTTC. The full variable domain, rest sourced from reference TRBV5-8 and TRBJ2-7, is EAGVTQSPTHLIKTRGQQATLRCSPISGHTSVYWYQQALGLGLQFLLWYDEGEERNRGNFPPRFSGRQFPNYSSELNVNALELEDSALYLCATALPGLAEEQYFGPGTRLTVT.

The CDR3 spells CASSPSGISNTEAFF. The CDR3 bases are TGTGCCAGCAGCCCCTCGGGGATTTCGAACACTGAAGCTTTCTTT. The gene calls are TRBV7-3 and TRBJ1-1; no clear D gene. V was shortened by 5 bases and J by 1 base, with 14 bases between the two germline ends. Germline V gene lookup returns CDR1 SGHTA and CDR2 FQGTGA. The CDR3 sequence is 15 residues long.

V and J are TRBV19 and TRBJ2-7; 14 bases line up with TRBD2. This CDR3 comprises 14 residues. Germline V CDR1 and CDR2: LNHDA, SQIVND (reference sequence). V lost 4 bases, J lost 7 bases, and 3 bases stayed unmatched. The CDR3: CASSRGTSGGEQYF. The CDR3 DNA is TGTGCCAGTAGTAGGGGGACTAGCGGGGGAGAGCAGTACTTC.

The gene calls are TRBV27 and TRBJ2-7; D is unclear. Germline V gene data show CDR1 as MNHEY and CDR2 as SMNVEV (reference sequence). V lost 1 base and J lost 5, with 15 bases in between. The CDR3 consists of 15 residues. The CDR3 is CASSLFDPRSHEQYF. In DNA, the CDR3 is TGTGCCAGCAGTTTATTTGATCCAAGAAGCCACGAGCAGTACTTC.

The chain couples TRBV7-2 to TRBJ2-7, with 9 bases matching TRBD2. The CDR3 consists of 18 residues. V dropped 1 base and J dropped 0; count of bases not matched to a gene: 10. Germline CDR1 reads SGHTA; CDR2 reads FQGNSA. CDR3 sequence reads: CASSLEGTSWGSSYEQYF. The DNA for the CDR3 is TGTGCCAGCAGCTTAGAGGGGACTAGCTGGGGAAGCTCCTACGAGCAGTACTTC.

CDR3 DNA sequence: TGTGCCAGCATAGCTACTGGACGAGTTGGGGGGGAAAAACTGTTTTTT. This codes for CASIATGRVGGEKLFF. The rearrangement links TRBV2 to TRBJ1-4, with a tentative D call TRBD1 (5 bases). CDR1 SNHLY and CDR2 FYNNEI come from the germline V gene. Trimming removed 7 bases at V and 8 bases at J, with 23 bases between. The CDR3 extends over 16 amino acids.

V is TRBV7-2 and J is TRBJ2-2, with 7 bases matching TRBD1. With V trimmed by 6 bases and J by 7 bases, 8 bases remained unmatched. Germline lookup yields CDR1 SGHTA and CDR2 FQGNSA. The CDR3 is made up of 14 amino acids. The CDR3 DNA sequence: TGTGCCAGCAGTACTACAGGGGTTCGCGGGGAGCTGTTTTTT. It yields the protein CASSTTGVRGELFF.

V is TRBV6-1 and J is TRBJ2-5; D is perhaps TRBD1 (6 bases). The V gene lost 0 bases and the J gene lost 4 bases, with 15 bases spanning the gap. This CDR3 has 16 residues. CDR1 MNHNS and CDR2 SASEGT come from the germline V gene. The CDR3 loop reads CASSEALGGSLETQYF. CDR3 nucleotide sequence: TGTGCCAGCAGTGAAGCGCTTGGGGGCAGTCTAGAGACCCAGTACTTC.

This clone showed up just a few times. J is TRBJ1-5 and V is TRBV19; TRBD1 is a possible D gene (5 bases). V was pared by 5 bases and J by 3 bases, with 11 bases between. Germline values: CDR1 LNHDA, CDR2 SQIVND (reference sequence). This CDR3 has 14 amino acids. The DNA for the CDR3 is TGTGCCAGTAGTCAAGACAGTTACAATCAGCCCCAGCATTTT. Translation gives CASSQDSYNQPQHF.

J is TRBJ1-1 and V is TRBV7-2; D remains unclear. The CDR3 spans 13 residues. Germline V gene lookup returns CDR1 SGHTA and CDR2 FQGNSA. Trimming removed 5 bases from V and 5 bases from J, with 12 bases in between. The CDR3 region is CASSPPGRTEAFF. CDR3 coding DNA: TGTGCCAGCAGCCCTCCGGGAAGGACTGAAGCTTTCTTT.

The gene calls are TRBV6-5 and TRBJ2-7; 8 nucleotides align to TRBD1. V lost 6 bases and J lost 1; bases outside the gene matches: 5. CDR1 is MNHEY, CDR2 SVGAGI, per germline. The CDR3 has 14 amino acids. CDR3 sequence reads: CASRHDRGSYEQYF. The DNA of the CDR3 is TGTGCCAGCAGACACGACAGGGGTTCCTACGAGCAGTACTTC.

The chain uses TRBV6-1 and TRBJ1-1, with TRBD1 matching 7 bases. V shed 8 bases and J 4 bases; nucleotides not matched to a gene: 7. There are 13 residues in the CDR3. Germline CDR1 and CDR2: MNHNS and SASEGT. The CDR3: CASGQEKGTEAFF. The CDR3 DNA sequence: TGTGCCAGCGGACAGGAAAAGGGCACTGAAGCTTTCTTT.

The J gene is TRBJ1-1, the V gene TRBV28; no reliable D call. V lost 1 base to trimming and J lost 1 base, with 10 bases between them. Per the germline V gene, CDR1 is MDHEN and CDR2 is SYDVKM. The CDR3 is 15 residues long. DNA of the CDR3: TGTGCCAGCAGTTTATTTCGGACTAGGAACACTGAAGCTTTCTTT. It is translated as CASSLFRTRNTEAFF.